This entry is about one T cell receptor (beta chain). Its target is unknown. These data originate in a study of T cells after posttransplantation cyclophosphamide. Overall study results and limits: TRB clonality was highly associated with recipient CMV seropositivity and reactivation. TRB overlap between skin or GI tissue T cells and blood was limited. Later post-transplant blood repertoires were often dominated by donor CD8+ memory clones.

Germline V lookup: CDR1 LGHNA, CDR2 YNFKEQ. The length of the CDR3 is 17 residues. Trimming cost V 0 bases and J 2 bases, with 16 bases left between them. The protocol was immunoSEQ multiplex PCR, while the TCRdb copy is restricted to in-frame clones and leaves out a portion. This table holds roughly 49,000 clones, approximately 86% found once. The receptor's source is a man aged 30 to 39 with a blood cancer, CMV-positive, and with a related stem cell donor. The rearrangement joins TRBV4-2 to TRBJ2-5; TRBD2 is a possible D gene (7 bases). The sequencing input was PBMCs. CDR3 loop: CASSQESWEGGQETQYF. CDR3 coding DNA: TGTGCCAGCAGCCAAGAATCGTGGGAGGGGGGGCAAGAGACCCAGTACTTC.